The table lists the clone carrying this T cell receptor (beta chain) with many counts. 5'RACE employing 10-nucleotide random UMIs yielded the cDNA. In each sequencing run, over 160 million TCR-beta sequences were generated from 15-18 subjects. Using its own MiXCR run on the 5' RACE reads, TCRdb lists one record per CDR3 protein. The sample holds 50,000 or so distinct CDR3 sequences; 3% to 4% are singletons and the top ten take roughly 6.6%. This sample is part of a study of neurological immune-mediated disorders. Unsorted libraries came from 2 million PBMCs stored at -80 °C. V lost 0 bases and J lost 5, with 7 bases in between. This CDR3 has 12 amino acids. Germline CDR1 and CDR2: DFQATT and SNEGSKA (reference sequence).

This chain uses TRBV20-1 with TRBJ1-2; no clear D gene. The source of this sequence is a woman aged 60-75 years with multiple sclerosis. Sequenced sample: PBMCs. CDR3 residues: CSARDTGYGYTF. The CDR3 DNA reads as TGCAGTGCTAGAGATACCGGTTATGGCTACACCTTC.